The 4 T cell receptor beta chains below all came from one sample that was sequenced in a study of cytomegalovirus exposure and HLA in healthy donors. Produced via immunoSEQ multiplex PCR; TCRdb's table is partial and in-frame only. The profile shows hundreds of thousands of clones, 75% to 90% of them singletons. Material: PBMCs. The source of these receptors is a woman in her late teens or twenties in good health and CMV-seronegative.

V is TRBV9 and J is TRBJ2-5, with TRBD1 matching over 8 bases. This CDR3 spans 18 amino acids. Germline lookup yields CDR1 SGDLS and CDR2 YYNGEE. V lost 0 bases to trimming and J lost 2 bases; unmatched junction nucleotides: 12. CDR3 sequence reads: CASSVALAGTGLQETQYF. CDR3 bases: TGTGCCAGCAGCGTAGCTTTGGCCGGGACAGGCCTACAAGAGACCCAGTACTTC.

The gene calls are TRBV2 and TRBJ2-1; D call uncertain. Germline CDR1 and CDR2: SNHLY and FYNNEI. Trimming left V 4 bases short and J 0 bases short, with 10 bases between. The CDR3 has 15 amino acids. CDR3 protein: CASSGEASSYNEQFF. For the CDR3, the DNA is TGTGCCAGCAGTGGTGAGGCGAGCTCCTACAATGAGCAGTTCTTC.

V gene TRBV2 combines with J gene TRBJ2-1, with D possibly TRBD2 on 5 matching bases. With 1 base removed from V and 4 bases from J, the gap between germline ends came to 20 bases. Germline CDR1 and CDR2: SNHLY and FYNNEI. This CDR3 region has 18 residues. The CDR3, as DNA: TGTGCCAGCAGTGAAGGGAGGATGGGCTATACCGGTTACAATGAGCAGTTCTTC. It translates to CASSEGRMGYTGYNEQFF.

J is TRBJ2-7 and V is TRBV7-9; 7 bases agree with TRBD1. This CDR3 region has 14 residues. The V segment lost 1 base and the J segment 1 base; nucleotides outside the gene matches: 1. The V gene's germline CDR1 is SEHNR and CDR2 FQNEAQ (reference sequence). The DNA of the CDR3 is TGTGCCAGCAGCTTAGAGGGACAGTCCTACGAGCAGTACTTC. Translation: CASSLEGQSYEQYF.